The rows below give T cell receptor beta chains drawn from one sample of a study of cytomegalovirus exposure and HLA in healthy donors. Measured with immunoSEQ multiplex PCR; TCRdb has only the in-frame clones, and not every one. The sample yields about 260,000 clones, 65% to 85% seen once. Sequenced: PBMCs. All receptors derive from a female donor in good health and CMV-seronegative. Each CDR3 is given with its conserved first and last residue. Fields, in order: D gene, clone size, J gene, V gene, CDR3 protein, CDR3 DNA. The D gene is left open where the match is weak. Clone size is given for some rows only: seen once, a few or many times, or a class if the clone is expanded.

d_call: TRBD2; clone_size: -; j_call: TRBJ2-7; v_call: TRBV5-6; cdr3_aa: CASSLSSGRALYEQYF; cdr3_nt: TGTGCCAGCAGCTTGTCCAGCGGGAGGGCCTTATACGAGCAGTACTTC
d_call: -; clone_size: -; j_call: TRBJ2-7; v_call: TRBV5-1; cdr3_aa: CASSLRPTGTLRDEQYF; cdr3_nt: TGCGCCAGCAGCCTTCGACCGACAGGGACTCTCCGGGACGAGCAGTACTTC
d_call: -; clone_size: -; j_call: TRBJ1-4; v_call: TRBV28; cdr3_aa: CASSSGREKLFF; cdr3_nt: TGTGCCAGCAGTTCAGGGCGAGAAAAACTGTTTTTT
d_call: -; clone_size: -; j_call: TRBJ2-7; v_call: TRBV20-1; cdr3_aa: CSARRLGQYF; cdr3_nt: TGCAGTGCTAGAAGACTGGGGCAGTACTTC
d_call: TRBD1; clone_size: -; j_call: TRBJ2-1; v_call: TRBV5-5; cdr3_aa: CASSTPGQGHEQFF; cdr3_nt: TGTGCCAGCAGCACGCCGGGACAGGGGCATGAGCAGTTCTTC
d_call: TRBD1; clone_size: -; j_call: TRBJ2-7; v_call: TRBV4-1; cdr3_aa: CASSPRPGGFEQYF; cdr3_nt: TGCGCCAGCAGCCCCCGACCAGGGGGTTTCGAGCAGTACTTC
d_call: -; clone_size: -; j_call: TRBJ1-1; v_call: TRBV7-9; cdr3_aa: CASSLGQMESEAFF; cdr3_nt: TGTGCCAGCAGCTTAGGACAGATGGAATCTGAAGCTTTCTTT
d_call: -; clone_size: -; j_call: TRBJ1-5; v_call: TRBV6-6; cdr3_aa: CASRRVYSNQPQHF; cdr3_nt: TGTGCCAGCAGACGGGTCTATAGCAATCAGCCCCAGCATTTT
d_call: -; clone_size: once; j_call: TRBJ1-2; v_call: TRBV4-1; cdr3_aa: CASSQQGRNYGYTF; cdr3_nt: TGCGCCAGCAGCCAACAGGGGCGCAACTATGGCTACACCTTC
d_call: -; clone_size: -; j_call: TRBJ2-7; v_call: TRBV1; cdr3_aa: CTSSQVTSGRTHPQQYF; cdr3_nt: TGCACCAGCAGCCAAGTAACTAGCGGGAGGACCCATCCCCAGCAGTACTTC